The 6 T cell receptor beta chains reported below all come from one sample, sequenced in a study of blood T cells in healthy people across ages. The authors ran a second PCR of roughly 6 to 11 cycles using a sample-barcoded 5' primer and a J-beta primer mix. TCRdb passed the 5' RACE reads through MiXCR, listing each CDR3 protein once. The sample has over 450,000 distinct CDR3 sequences, approximately 25% seen once; the top ten hold roughly 9.4%. These records were also assigned to another study, of T cells of mothers and their children.

The sequenced sample consisted of blood. Every receptor here comes from a boy aged 5-17 years in good health.

This clonotype was picked up a small number of times. The rearrangement uses TRBV7-9 and TRBJ2-7; 7 bases fit TRBD1. Trimming at V came to 3 bases and at J to 0 bases, leaving 5 bases not matched to a gene. The length of the CDR3 is 15 residues. CDR1 SEHNR and CDR2 FQNEAQ come from the germline V gene (reference sequence). For the CDR3, the DNA is TGTGCCAGCAGCTTGGGTCCAGGGGGCTCCTACGAGCAGTACTTC. It encodes CASSLGPGGSYEQYF.

This chain connects TRBV20-1 to TRBJ2-1, with a weak D call TRBD2 (5 bases). The CDR3 loop spans 12 amino acids. Trimming removed 3 bases at V and 7 bases at J, with 10 bases between. In germline, CDR1 is DFQATT, CDR2 SNEGSKA (reference sequence). CDR3 coding DNA: TGCAGTGCTAGGAAACTAGAGAATGAGCAGTTCTTC. Its protein is CSARKLENEQFF.

A few counts support this clonotype. This chain uses TRBV4-2 with TRBJ2-5; a possible D gene is TRBD2 (6 bases). The germline gives CDR1 LGHNA, CDR2 YNFKEQ. Trimming took 1 base from V and 0 from J, leaving 15 bases between them. The CDR3 covers 17 residues. This CDR3 is CASSQGRGTGYQETQYF. In DNA, the CDR3 is TGTGCCAGCAGCCAAGGCCGGGGGACGGGCTACCAAGAGACCCAGTACTTC.

This clonotype has just a few counts. This could be a read error, since a much larger clone is one nucleotide away. Since no conserved phenylalanine or tryptophan closes the CDR3, a read error is the likely cause. The chain joins TRBV3-1 to TRBJ1-1; TRBD1 is a possible D gene (6 bases). Trimming removed 4 bases at V and 8 bases at J, with 14 bases between. The CDR3 has 13 amino acids. Germline assignment: CDR1 LGHDT and CDR2 YNNKEL (reference sequence). In DNA form, the CDR3 reads TGTGCCAGCAGCCCCCGGACAGACAGGGAAGCTTTCCTT. This gives the protein CASSPRTDREAFL.

In its sample, this clonotype was seen a few times. The chain couples TRBV6-2 or TRBV6-3 to TRBJ2-7; D call uncertain. The CDR3 spans 15 residues. The V and J ends lost 2 bases and 1 base respectively, with 12 bases between them. CDR1 MNHEY and CDR2 SVGEGT come from the germline V gene. CDR3 DNA: TGTGCCAGCAGTTACCGGGCAGGCGAATCCTACGAGCAGTACTTC. Protein: CASSYRAGESYEQYF.

This clonotype was seen more than once but under ten times. The chain couples TRBV3-1 to TRBJ2-7, with 7 bases lining up with TRBD2. The germline V gene encodes CDR1 LGHDT and CDR2 YNNKEL (reference sequence). There are 15 residues in the CDR3. V was clipped by 0 bases and J by 5 bases; unmatched bases: 7. For the CDR3, the DNA is TGTGCCAGCAGCCAAGATTCAGCGGGGCTGGACGAGCAGTACTTC. It yields the protein CASSQDSAGLDEQYF.